This TCR beta chain was profiled in a study of PD-1 blockade in classical Hodgkin lymphoma. Note on this clone: Its antigen is as yet unknown.

Study conclusions and caveats: Underlying causes for the observed repertoire differences were not defined, possibly disease activity or prior therapy. It was CD4+ TCR diversity, not CD8+, that rose significantly by C4D1. Complete responders started with a diversity level that resembled newly diagnosed patients at baseline.

Clones were sequenced by immunoSEQ multiplex PCR, and TCRdb holds only the in-frame ones, with some missing. The table has about 24,000 clones, 80% seen once. Relapse after autologous stem cell transplantation occurred in every patient, and brentuximab vedotin exposure varied. There are 12 residues in the CDR3. V dropped 7 bases and J dropped 4 bases, with 10 bases sitting between them. Germline V gene sequence: CDR1 LNHDA, CDR2 SQIVND (reference sequence). The TCR was taken from a human donor with classical Hodgkin lymphoma. The chain is built from TRBV19 and TRBJ1-2; D is unclear. The sample in question was peripheral blood mononuclear cells (PBMCs), obtained at baseline. The CDR3 spells CASTYGAYGYTF. The CDR3 DNA reads TGTGCCAGTACATACGGAGCCTATGGCTACACCTTC.